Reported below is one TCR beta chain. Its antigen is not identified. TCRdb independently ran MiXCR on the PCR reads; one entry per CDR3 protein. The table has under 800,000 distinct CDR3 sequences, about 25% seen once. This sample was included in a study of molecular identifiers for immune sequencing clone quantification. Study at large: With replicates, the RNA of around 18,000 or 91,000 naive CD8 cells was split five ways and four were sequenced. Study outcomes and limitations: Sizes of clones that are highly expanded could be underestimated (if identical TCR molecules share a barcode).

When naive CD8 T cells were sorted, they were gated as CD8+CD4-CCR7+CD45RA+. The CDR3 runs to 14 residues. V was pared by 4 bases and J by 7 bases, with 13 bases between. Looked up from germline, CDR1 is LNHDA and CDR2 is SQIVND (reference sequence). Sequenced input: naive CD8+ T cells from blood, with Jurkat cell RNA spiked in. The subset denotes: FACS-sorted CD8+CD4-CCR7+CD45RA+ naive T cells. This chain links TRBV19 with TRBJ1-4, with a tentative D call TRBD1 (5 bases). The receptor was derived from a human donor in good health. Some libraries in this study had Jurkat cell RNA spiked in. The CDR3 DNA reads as TGTGCCAGTAGTACTTCAGGGAGTCTTGAAAAACTGTTTTTT. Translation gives CASSTSGSLEKLFF.